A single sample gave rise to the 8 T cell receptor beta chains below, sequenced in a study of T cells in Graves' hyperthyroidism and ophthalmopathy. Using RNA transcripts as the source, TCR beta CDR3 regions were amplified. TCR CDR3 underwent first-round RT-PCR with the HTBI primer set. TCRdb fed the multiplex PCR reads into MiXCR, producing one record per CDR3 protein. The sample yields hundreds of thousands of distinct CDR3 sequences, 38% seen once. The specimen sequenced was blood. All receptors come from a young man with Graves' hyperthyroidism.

CDR3 in DNA: TGTGCCAGCAGCCCTCGGGACGGGAGAGACTATGGCTACACCTTC. Translation gives CASSPRDGRDYGYTF. The chain links TRBV25-1 to TRBJ1-2, with D perhaps TRBD1 (5 bases). Germline CDR1 is MGHDK and CDR2 is SYGVNS. The CDR3 runs 15 residues. V lost 6 bases and J 3 bases, leaving 17 bases between the germline ends.

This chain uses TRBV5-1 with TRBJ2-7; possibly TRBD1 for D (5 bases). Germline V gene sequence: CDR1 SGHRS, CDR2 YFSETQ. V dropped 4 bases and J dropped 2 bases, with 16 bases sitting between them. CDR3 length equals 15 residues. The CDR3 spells CASSQTGQYAYEQYF. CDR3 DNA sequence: TGCGCCAGCAGCCAAACAGGTCAATATGCCTACGAGCAGTACTTC.

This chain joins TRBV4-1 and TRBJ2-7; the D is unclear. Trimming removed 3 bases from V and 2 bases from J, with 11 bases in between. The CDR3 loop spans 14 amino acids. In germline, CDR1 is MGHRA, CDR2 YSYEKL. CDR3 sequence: CASSQHAGTYEQYF. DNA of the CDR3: TGCGCCAGCAGCCAGCACGCAGGAACCTACGAGCAGTACTTC.

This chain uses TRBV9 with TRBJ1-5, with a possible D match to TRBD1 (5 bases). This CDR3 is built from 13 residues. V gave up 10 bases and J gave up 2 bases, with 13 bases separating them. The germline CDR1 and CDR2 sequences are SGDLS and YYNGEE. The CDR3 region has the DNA TGTGCCCCCGACAGAACGGGCAATCAGCCCCAGCATTTT. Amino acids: CAPDRTGNQPQHF.

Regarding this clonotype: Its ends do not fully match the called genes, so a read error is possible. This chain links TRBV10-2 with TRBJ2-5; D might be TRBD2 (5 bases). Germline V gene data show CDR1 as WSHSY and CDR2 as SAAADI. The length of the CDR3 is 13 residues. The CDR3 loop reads CASMGSGQETQYF. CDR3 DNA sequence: TGTGCCAGCATGGGGAGCGGCCAAGAGACCCAGTACTTC.

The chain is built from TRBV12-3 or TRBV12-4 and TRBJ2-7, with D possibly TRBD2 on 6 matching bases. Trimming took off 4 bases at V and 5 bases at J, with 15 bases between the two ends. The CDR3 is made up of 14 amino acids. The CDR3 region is CASSYGGVRNEQYF. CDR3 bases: TGTGCCAGCAGTTATGGAGGGGTGCGCAACGAGCAGTACTTC.

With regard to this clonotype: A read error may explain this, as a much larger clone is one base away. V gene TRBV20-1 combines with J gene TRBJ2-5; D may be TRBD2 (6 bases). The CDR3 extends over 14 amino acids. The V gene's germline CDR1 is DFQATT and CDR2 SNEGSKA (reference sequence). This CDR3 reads CSARDWGEQETRYF. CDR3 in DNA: TGCAGTGCTAGAGATTGGGGGGAGCAAGAGACCCGGTACTTC.

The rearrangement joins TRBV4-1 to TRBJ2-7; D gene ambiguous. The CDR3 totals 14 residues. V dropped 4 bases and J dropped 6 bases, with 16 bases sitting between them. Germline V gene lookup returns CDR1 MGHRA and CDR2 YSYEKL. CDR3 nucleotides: TGCGCCAGCAGCCCTCTCCCTAGGTACGGCGAGCAGTACTTC. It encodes CASSPLPRYGEQYF.